This TCR beta chain was identified during a study of shared clonotypes between healthy human individuals. Assay runs were performed at deep level. Method: immunoSEQ multiplex PCR; TCRdb's copy keeps in-frame clones and lacks some. The sample yields about 750,000 clones, 90% to 95% seen once. Terminally differentiated effector memory CD45RA+ cells were excluded by CCR7 positive selection of CD45RO-negative cells. The specimen sequenced was naive CD8+ T cells sorted from blood. The receptor comes from a man aged 25 to 40 in good health.

DNA of the CDR3: TGTGCCAGCAGTCCTCGCGCGGGATTCTACGAGCAGTACTTC. Its translation is CASSPRAGFYEQYF. J is TRBJ2-7 and V is TRBV27; tentative D call: TRBD2 (6 bases). V was pared by 5 bases and J by 3 bases, with 14 bases between. This CDR3 contains 14 residues. In germline, CDR1 is MNHEY, CDR2 SMNVEV (reference sequence).